One and the same sample provided the 15 T cell receptor beta chains below, sequenced in a study of cytomegalovirus exposure and HLA in healthy donors. The PCR had 60 Vbeta and 13 Jbeta primers. Data came from immunoSEQ multiplex PCR; TCRdb stores just in-frame clones and leaves some out. This listing includes fewer than 200,000 clones. Material for sequencing was PBMCs. Receptor source: a man aged 25 to 45 in good health and CMV-seronegative.

V usage is TRBV27 and J usage is TRBJ2-3, with D perhaps TRBD2 (7 bases). This CDR3 is 18 amino acids long. V lost 6 bases, J lost 6 bases, and 28 bases lay in between. Germline CDR1 is MNHEY and CDR2 is SMNVEV (reference sequence). The CDR3 spells CASRTVTSGGLASDTQYF. CDR3 nucleotide sequence: TGTGCCAGCAGGACCGTCACGTCGGGGGGCCTAGCATCCGATACGCAGTATTTT.

J is TRBJ1-6 and V is TRBV28; no firm D call. This CDR3 region has 18 residues. The ends were cut back, 2 bases at V and 0 bases at J, with 14 bases in the middle. CDR1 is MDHEN, CDR2 SYDVKM, per germline. This CDR3 reads CASSLGLSRSSYNSPLHF. As DNA, the CDR3 is TGTGCCAGCAGTTTAGGCCTATCACGGAGCTCCTATAATTCACCCCTCCACTTT.

The chain couples TRBV30 to TRBJ1-3; D ambiguous. This CDR3 is 15 amino acids long. V lost 0 bases and J lost 0, with 9 bases in between. Germline V lookup: CDR1 GTSNPN, CDR2 SVGIG (reference sequence). CDR3 residues: CAWSVLLFSGNTIYF. In DNA, the CDR3 is TGTGCCTGGAGTGTACTTCTTTTCTCTGGAAACACCATATATTTT.

The genes are TRBV19 and TRBJ1-1; 9 positions agree with TRBD1. In germline, CDR1 is LNHDA, CDR2 SQIVND (reference sequence). This CDR3 region has 15 residues. V lost 5 bases to trimming and J lost 4 bases; unmatched junction nucleotides: 8. CDR3 sequence: CASSETGTGLTEAFF. As DNA, the CDR3 is TGTGCCAGTAGTGAAACCGGGACAGGGCTCACTGAAGCTTTCTTT.

This sequence joins TRBV4-2 and TRBJ2-3, with a tentative D call TRBD2 (6 bases). Trimming stripped 1 base from V and 2 bases from J, with 13 bases between. This CDR3 has 16 amino acids. The germline V gene encodes CDR1 LGHNA and CDR2 YNFKEQ. The CDR3 DNA is TGTGCCAGCAGCCAAGTCGGTGGAGGGAACACAGATACGCAGTATTTT. Protein product: CASSQVGGGNTDTQYF.

This chain uses TRBV29-1 with TRBJ1-2, with D perhaps TRBD1 (5 bases). Germline V CDR1 and CDR2: SQVTM, ANQGSEA. The CDR3 length is 14 residues. Trimming pared 4 bases from V and 6 bases from J, leaving 18 bases between. CDR3 loop: CSVGAALTRDGYTF. The CDR3 DNA is TGCAGCGTTGGGGCCGCCCTAACCAGGGATGGCTACACCTTC. The full variable domain, its missing parts supplied by reference TRBV29-1 and TRBJ1-2, is SAVISQKPSRDICQRGTSLTIQCQVDSQVTMMFWYRQQPGQSLTLIATANQGSEATYESGFVIDKFPISRPNLTFSTLTVSNMSPEDSSIYLCSVGAALTRDGYTFGSGTRLTVV.

The CDR3 region is CASSNKGPYGYTF. As DNA, the CDR3 is TGTGCCAGTAGTAACAAGGGGCCCTATGGCTACACCTTC. V usage is TRBV19 and J usage is TRBJ1-2; possibly TRBD1 for D (5 bases). The CDR3 sequence is 13 residues long. The germline V gene has CDR1 LNHDA and CDR2 SQIVND (reference sequence). V lost 4 bases to trimming and J lost 4 bases, with 10 bases between them.

Here the CDR3 reads CASSGGVLSEAFF. Written as DNA, the CDR3 is TGCGCCAGCAGCGGGGGGGTATTGAGTGAAGCTTTCTTT. The chain has TRBV5-1 and TRBJ1-1, with a tentative D call TRBD1 (5 bases). Germline loops: CDR1 SGHRS, CDR2 YFSETQ. Between the trimmed V and J ends, which lost 4 bases and 7 bases, there was a span of 14 bases. This CDR3 spans 13 amino acids.

CDR3 nucleotides: TGTGCCAGCAGCTTAGTGGAAGGACTCACGGCTGAGCAGTTCTTC. Residues: CASSLVEGLTAEQFF. The J gene is TRBJ2-1, the V gene TRBV7-6; the D gene is possibly TRBD2 (5 bases). Germline CDR1 SGHVS, CDR2 FNYEAQ. Trimming removed 1 base at V and 9 bases at J, with 16 bases between. CDR3 length: 15 amino acids. Combining the CDR3 with reference TRBV7-6 and TRBJ2-1 gives the whole variable domain GAGVSQSPRYKVTKRGQDVALRCDPISGHVSLYWYRQALGQGPEFLTYFNYEAQQDKSGLPNDRFSAERPEGSISTLTIQRTEQRDSAMYRCASSLVEGLTAEQFFGPGTRLTVL.

The DNA for the CDR3 is TGTGCCTGGATGCAGCGGGTCGTTGGGGCCAACGTCCTGACTTTC. It codes for CAWMQRVVGANVLTF. J is TRBJ2-6 and V is TRBV30, with D possibly TRBD2 on 6 matching bases. Germline CDR1 and CDR2: GTSNPN and SVGIG (reference sequence). V was cut by 4 bases and J by 3 bases, with 13 bases left in between. This CDR3 comprises 15 residues.

The chain recombines TRBV7-2 with TRBJ1-1, with D possibly matching TRBD1 (5 bases). The V gene lost 1 base and the J gene lost 1 base, with 7 bases spanning the gap. The germline gives CDR1 SGHTA, CDR2 FQGNSA. The CDR3 contains 14 residues. The CDR3 DNA is TGTGCCAGCAGCTTAGACAGGAGGAACACTGAAGCTTTCTTT. It translates to CASSLDRRNTEAFF. The whole variable domain, remainder taken from reference TRBV7-2 and TRBJ1-1, is GAGVSQSPSNKVTEKGKDVELRCDPISGHTALYWYRQSLGQGLEFLIYFQGNSAPDKSGLPSDRFSAERTGGSVSTLTIQRTQQEDSAVYLCASSLDRRNTEAFFGQGTRLTVV.

The chain couples TRBV5-1 to TRBJ2-1; 8 bases match TRBD1. V dropped 1 base and J dropped 8; count of bases not matched to a gene: 11. Germline values: CDR1 SGHRS, CDR2 YFSETQ. This CDR3 is built from 16 residues. CDR3 DNA sequence: TGCGCCAGCAGCTTGTACAGGGAGACAGGGGTCGATGAGCAGTTCTTC. Its translation: CASSLYRETGVDEQFF. Combining the CDR3 with reference TRBV5-1 and TRBJ2-1 gives the whole variable domain KAGVTQTPRYLIKTRGQQVTLSCSPISGHRSVSWYQQTPGQGLQFLFEYFSETQRNKGNFPGRFSGRQFSNSRSEMNVSTLELGDSALYLCASSLYRETGVDEQFFGPGTRLTVL.

The chain combines TRBV6-5 with TRBJ1-2; 10 bases align to TRBD1. CDR1 is MNHEY, CDR2 SVGAGI, per germline. CDR3 length equals 14 residues. With V trimmed by 6 bases and J by 7 bases, 8 bases remained unmatched. The CDR3 bases are TGTGCCAGCAGCGGGACAGGGGAAGAGACTGGCTACACCTTC. This sequence encodes CASSGTGEETGYTF.

The chain joins TRBV4-1 to TRBJ2-7; D gene unclear. CDR3 size: 14 residues. Germline CDR1 and CDR2: MGHRA and YSYEKL. V was cut by 4 bases and J by 0 bases, with 10 bases left in between. CDR3 sequence (DNA): TGCGCCAGCAGCCGGGCCGTGGTCTCCTACGAGCAGTACTTC. It encodes CASSRAVVSYEQYF.

The V call is TRBV5-4, the J call TRBJ2-1, with 8 nucleotides matching TRBD2. The germline gives CDR1 SGHNT, CDR2 YYREEE (reference sequence). V shed 1 base and J 6 bases; nucleotides not matched to a gene: 6. The CDR3 extends over 15 amino acids. This CDR3 reads CASSLPPGTSNEQFF. CDR3 nucleotides: TGTGCCAGCAGCTTGCCCCCAGGGACTAGCAATGAGCAGTTCTTC.